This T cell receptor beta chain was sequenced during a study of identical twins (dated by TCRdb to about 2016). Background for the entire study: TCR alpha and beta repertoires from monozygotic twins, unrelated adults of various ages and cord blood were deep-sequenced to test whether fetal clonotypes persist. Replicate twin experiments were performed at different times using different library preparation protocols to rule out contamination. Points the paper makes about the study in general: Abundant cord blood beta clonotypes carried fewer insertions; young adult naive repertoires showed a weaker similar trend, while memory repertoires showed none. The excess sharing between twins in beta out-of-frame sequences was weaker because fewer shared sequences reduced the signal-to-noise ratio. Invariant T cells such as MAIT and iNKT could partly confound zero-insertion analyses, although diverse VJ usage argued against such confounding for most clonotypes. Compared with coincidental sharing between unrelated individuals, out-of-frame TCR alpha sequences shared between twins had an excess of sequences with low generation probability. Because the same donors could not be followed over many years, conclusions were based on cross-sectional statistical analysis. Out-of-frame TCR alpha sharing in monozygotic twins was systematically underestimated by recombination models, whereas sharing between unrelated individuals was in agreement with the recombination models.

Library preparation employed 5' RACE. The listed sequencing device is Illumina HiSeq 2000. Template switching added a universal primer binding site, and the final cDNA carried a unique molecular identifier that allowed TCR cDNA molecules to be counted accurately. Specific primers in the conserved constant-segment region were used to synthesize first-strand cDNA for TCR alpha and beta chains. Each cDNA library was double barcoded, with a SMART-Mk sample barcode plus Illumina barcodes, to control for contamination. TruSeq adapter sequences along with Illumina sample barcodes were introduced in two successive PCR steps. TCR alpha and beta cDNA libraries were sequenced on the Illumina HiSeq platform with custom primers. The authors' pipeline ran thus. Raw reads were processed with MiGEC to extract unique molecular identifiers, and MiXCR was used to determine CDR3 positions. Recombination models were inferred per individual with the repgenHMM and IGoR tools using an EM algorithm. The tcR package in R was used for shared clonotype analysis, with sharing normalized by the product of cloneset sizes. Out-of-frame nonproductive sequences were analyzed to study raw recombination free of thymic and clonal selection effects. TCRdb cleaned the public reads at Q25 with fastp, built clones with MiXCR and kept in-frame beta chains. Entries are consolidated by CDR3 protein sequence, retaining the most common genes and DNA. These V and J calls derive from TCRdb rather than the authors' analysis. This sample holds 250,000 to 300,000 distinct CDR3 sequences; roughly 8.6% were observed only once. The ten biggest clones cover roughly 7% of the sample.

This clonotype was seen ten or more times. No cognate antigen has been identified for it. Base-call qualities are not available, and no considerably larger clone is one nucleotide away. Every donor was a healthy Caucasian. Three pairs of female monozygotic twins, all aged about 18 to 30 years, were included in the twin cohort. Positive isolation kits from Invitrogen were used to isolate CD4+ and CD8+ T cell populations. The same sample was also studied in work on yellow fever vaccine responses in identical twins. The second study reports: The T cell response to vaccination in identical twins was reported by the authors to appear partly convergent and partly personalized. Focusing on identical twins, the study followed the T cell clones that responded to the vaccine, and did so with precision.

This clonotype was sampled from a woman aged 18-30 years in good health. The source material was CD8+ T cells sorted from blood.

The CDR3 region reads CASSLPMSKAYNEQFF. The DNA reads TGCGCCAGCAGCTTGCCGATGTCTAAGGCTTACAATGAGCAGTTCTTC. The chain uses TRBV5-1 and TRBJ2-1; no D gene call is confident. In the germline V gene, CDR1 corresponds to SGHRS and CDR2 to YFSETQ. Trimming costs V 1 base and J 4 bases, and their ends lie 15 bases apart. The CDR3 runs 16 amino acids, cysteine and phenylalanine included. The entry retains the CDR3 DNA only, 48 bases that are in frame from base 1.